This TCR beta chain was sequenced during a study of cytomegalovirus exposure and HLA in healthy donors. Study context: Earlier findings included about 120 million unique TCR beta sequences obtained from about 179 million T cells. Study-wide results and limits: Follow-up analysis seemed to connect common viral pathogens with several of the most significant clusters identified. Being productive about 87% or about 30% of the time was typical of most TCR beta V segments in an earlier analysis. What was likely a sequencing artifact was a cluster of highly shared sequence variants.

The V end lost 5 bases, the J end lost 15 bases, and 14 bases lay between the germline ends. Per the germline V gene, CDR1 is MNHEY and CDR2 is SVGAGI. The CDR3 is 11 amino acids. As to this clone: The antigen remains unidentified.

A multiplex PCR was run with 60 Vbeta primers and 13 Jbeta primers. Repertoires were generated with immunoSEQ multiplex PCR, while TCRdb's copy carries only in-frame clones and drops some. Its table lists around 76,000 clones. The chain uses TRBV6-5 and TRBJ2-1; perhaps TRBD2 as D (5 bases). The sequence was collected from a man between 40 and 49 years old in good health and CMV-seronegative. The sample was PBMCs. In DNA, the CDR3 is TGTGCCAGCAGTAGAGGGTCGTTGCGGTTCTTC. It encodes CASSRGSLRFF.